This T cell receptor beta chain stems from a study of blood T cell repertoires in COVID-19. The method was immunoSEQ multiplex PCR; TCRdb's version includes in-frame clones alone and lacks a portion of them. The table includes over 200,000 clones, about nine tenths detected once. CDR1 is LNHNV and CDR2 is YYDKDF in the germline V gene (reference sequence). The V and J ends lost 0 bases and 0 bases respectively, with 9 bases between them. The CDR3 runs 16 residues. Material: peripheral blood. The chain couples TRBV15 to TRBJ2-1; D is uncertain. The sequence was obtained from an older man with acute or convalescent COVID-19. CDR3 in DNA: TGTGCCACCAGCAGAGACAGGTCCCTCTCCTACAATGAGCAGTTCTTC. It specifies CATSRDRSLSYNEQFF.